These 17 T cell receptor beta chains came from one sample sequenced in a study of blood T cell repertoires in COVID-19. Sequenced by immunoSEQ multiplex PCR; TCRdb stores in-frame clones only, minus some. The table has some 150,000 clones, 87% seen once. The sample comprised peripheral blood. The receptors derive from a woman aged 55-69 years who had recovered from COVID-19.

The genes are TRBV7-9 and TRBJ1-1; 8 bases are shared with TRBD1. The germline V gene has CDR1 SEHNR and CDR2 FQNEAQ (reference sequence). V lost 1 base to trimming and J lost 1 base; unmatched junction nucleotides: 2. This CDR3 is built from 15 residues. The CDR3 sequence: CASSLGDRRNTEAFF. CDR3 DNA: TGTGCCAGCAGCTTAGGGGACAGGCGGAACACTGAAGCTTTCTTT.

This chain links TRBV2 with TRBJ1-1; perhaps TRBD1 as D (6 bases). The CDR3 extends over 13 amino acids. Trimming left V 7 bases short and J 3 bases short, with 12 bases between. From germline, CDR1 is SNHLY and CDR2 FYNNEI. The CDR3 DNA reads as TGTGCCAGCATTGAGGACAGAGACACTGAAGCTTTCTTT. It specifies CASIEDRDTEAFF.

The chain links TRBV5-1 to TRBJ1-2; D ambiguous. The CDR3 has 15 amino acids. The V and J ends lost 5 bases and 5 bases respectively, with 19 bases between them. CDR1 and CDR2 (germline): SGHRS, YFSETQ. In DNA form, the CDR3 reads TGCGCCAGCAGGCCGGACGGAGGAGATTTTTATGGCTACACCTTC. This translates into CASRPDGGDFYGYTF. Using reference TRBV5-1 and TRBJ1-2 for the parts outside the CDR3, the full variable domain is KAGVTQTPRYLIKTRGQQVTLSCSPISGHRSVSWYQQTPGQGLQFLFEYFSETQRNKGNFPGRFSGRQFSNSRSEMNVSTLELGDSALYLCASRPDGGDFYGYTFGSGTRLTVV.

The chain has TRBV10-3 and TRBJ2-3, with 16 positions matching TRBD2. CDR3 length: 18 amino acids. The V segment lost 6 bases and the J segment 5 bases; nucleotides outside the gene matches: 11. Germline CDR1 is ENHRY and CDR2 is SYGVKD. The CDR3 coding sequence is TGTGCCATCAGAGGGACTAGCGGGGGGGCCAGAAGAGGAGATACGCAGTATTTT. Translation gives CAIRGTSGGARRGDTQYF.

V usage is TRBV6-5 and J usage is TRBJ1-5; TRBD1 matches 9 bases. CDR3 length: 13 amino acids. With V trimmed by 8 bases and J by 9 bases, 8 bases remained unmatched. CDR1 and CDR2 from the germline V gene are MNHEY and SVGAGI. The CDR3 nucleotides are TGTGCCAGCCTCACTACAGGGGGCCGGCCCCAGCATTTT. It codes for CASLTTGGRPQHF.

As concerns this clone: At the DNA level, this CDR3 is encoded by other sequences in the same sample as well. The rearrangement links TRBV5-1 to TRBJ2-6; D call uncertain. Germline V gives CDR1 SGHRS, CDR2 YFSETQ. The CDR3 spans 15 residues. The V end was cut by 0 bases, the J end by 1 base, with 5 bases between. Here the CDR3 DNA reads TGCGCCAGCAGCTTGGCAGGATCTGGGGCCAACGTCCTGACTTTC. Amino acid sequence: CASSLAGSGANVLTF.

This rearrangement joins TRBV11-1 to TRBJ2-2, with 8 bases aligning to TRBD1. This CDR3 comprises 16 residues. The trim removed 5 bases at V and 0 bases at J, leaving 5 bases unmatched. Germline V lookup: CDR1 SGHAT, CDR2 FQDESV (reference sequence). DNA for the CDR3: TGTGCCAGCAGCCCCCGGGACAGGTCGAACACCGGGGAGCTGTTTTTT. Translation: CASSPRDRSNTGELFF. Full variable domain (outside the CDR3, taken from reference TRBV11-1 and TRBJ2-2): EAEVAQSPRYKITEKSQAVAFWCDPISGHATLYWYRQILGQGPELLVQFQDESVVDDSQLPKDRFSAERLKGVDSTLKIQPAELGDSAMYLCASSPRDRSNTGELFFGEGSRLTVL.

The rearrangement joins TRBV20-1 to TRBJ2-7, with TRBD2 matching over 8 bases. Germline CDR1 DFQATT, CDR2 SNEGSKA (reference sequence). This CDR3 is 15 amino acids long. V lost 3 bases to trimming and J lost 1 base; unmatched junction nucleotides: 8. The CDR3 DNA sequence: TGCAGTGCTAGTTTTGCGGGGGGAGGATCCTACGAGCAGTACTTC. It codes for CSASFAGGGSYEQYF.

This rearrangement joins TRBV9 to TRBJ1-3; 7 nucleotides match TRBD1. This CDR3 spans 17 amino acids. The V gene end was trimmed by 3 bases and the J gene end by 0 bases; junction bases not matched to a gene: 9. Germline CDR1 is SGDLS and CDR2 is YYNGEE. CDR3 sequence reads: CASSATQGTASGNTIYF. DNA of the CDR3: TGTGCCAGCAGCGCGACCCAAGGGACAGCCTCTGGAAACACCATATATTTT.

CDR3 sequence: CASRIAGGPQETQYF. The CDR3, as DNA: TGTGCCAGCAGAATAGCGGGGGGCCCCCAAGAGACCCAGTACTTC. J is TRBJ2-5 and V is TRBV28; 10 nucleotides match TRBD2. With V trimmed by 6 bases and J by 1 base, 5 bases remained unmatched. Per the germline V gene, CDR1 is MDHEN and CDR2 is SYDVKM. The CDR3 is made up of 15 amino acids. Together with reference TRBV28 and TRBJ2-5, the CDR3 gives the full variable domain: DVKVTQSSRYLVKRTGEKVFLECVQDMDHENMFWYRQDPGLGLRLIYFSYDVKMKEKGDIPEGYSVSREKKERFSLILESASTNQTSMYLCASRIAGGPQETQYFGPGTRLLVL.

The chain employs TRBV5-1 and TRBJ2-1, with 10 positions matching TRBD2. Germline loops: CDR1 SGHRS, CDR2 YFSETQ. Unmatched junction bases numbered 8, after V lost 7 bases and J lost 4 bases. The CDR3 loop spans 15 amino acids. CDR3 amino acids: CASEASGGQYNEQFF. CDR3 nucleotide sequence: TGCGCCAGCGAGGCTAGCGGGGGTCAGTACAATGAGCAGTTCTTC.

V gene TRBV6-5 combines with J gene TRBJ1-2, with 8 bases that match TRBD1. Germline loops: CDR1 MNHEY, CDR2 SVGAGI. There are 16 residues in the CDR3. Unmatched junction bases numbered 8, after V lost 0 bases and J lost 5 bases. CDR3 sequence reads: CASSYSNPRQGYGYTF. The CDR3 DNA is TGTGCCAGCAGTTACTCGAATCCGCGACAGGGGTATGGCTACACCTTC.

CDR3 bases: TGTGCCAGCAGCTCAGGGGGATGGTATGAGCAGTTCTTC. Amino acid sequence: CASSSGGWYEQFF. The V call is TRBV11-2, the J call TRBJ2-1, with 7 positions matching TRBD1. Germline V CDR1 and CDR2: SGHAT, FQNNGV. The CDR3 has 13 residues. V lost 4 bases to trimming and J lost 8 bases; unmatched junction nucleotides: 5.

This chain connects TRBV6-5 to TRBJ1-3; weak D call: TRBD1 (6 bases). The germline gives CDR1 MNHEY, CDR2 SVGAGI. The CDR3 has 13 residues. The germline V and J ends were trimmed by 6 bases and 6 bases, with 12 bases remaining between them. CDR3 sequence reads: CASSRDKINTIYF. The CDR3, as DNA: TGTGCCAGCAGCCGGGACAAAATAAACACCATATATTTT.

V gene TRBV28 combines with J gene TRBJ1-1; D might be TRBD1 (5 bases). This CDR3 region has 13 residues. Germline V lookup: CDR1 MDHEN, CDR2 SYDVKM. The ends were cut back, 5 bases at V and 8 bases at J, with 15 bases in the middle. The CDR3 reads CASSRSHGAEAFF. The CDR3 nucleotides are TGTGCCAGCAGTCGATCACATGGGGCGGAAGCTTTCTTT.

This chain uses TRBV5-1 with TRBJ2-1; weak D call: TRBD1 (6 bases). V was trimmed by 0 bases and J by 2 bases, leaving 18 bases between them. The germline CDR1 and CDR2 sequences are SGHRS and YFSETQ. The CDR3 has 18 residues. The CDR3 sequence is CASSLGPTDRPAYNEQFF. For the CDR3, the DNA is TGCGCCAGCAGCTTGGGCCCCACAGACAGGCCAGCCTACAATGAGCAGTTCTTC.

The rearrangement joins TRBV15 to TRBJ2-7; TRBD1 is a possible D gene (6 bases). Germline CDR1 LNHNV, CDR2 YYDKDF (reference sequence). This CDR3 contains 15 residues. Deletions cut 0 bases from V and 0 bases from J, with 9 bases between. CDR3 amino acids: CATSRDRTVSYEQYF. The CDR3 DNA sequence: TGTGCCACCAGCAGAGATAGGACAGTCTCCTACGAGCAGTACTTC.